The rows below give T cell receptor beta chains drawn from one sample of a study of neurological immune-mediated disorders. Using its own MiXCR run on the 5' RACE reads, TCRdb lists one record per CDR3 protein. The data hold about 120,000 distinct CDR3 sequences, with 3.2% observed a single time. Input material: PBMCs. The origin of the receptors is a woman in her 30s with multiple sclerosis. CDR3s include the opening cysteine and the closing phenylalanine or tryptophan. The order of the fields is D gene, V gene, J gene, clone size, CDR3 DNA, CDR3 protein. D genes are given only for firm matches. Clone size, where shown, is once, few, many, or a class for clones that have expanded.

D: -; V: TRBV7-2; J: TRBJ2-7; size: many; DNA: TGTGCCACCGCAAGGGATCTTTACGAGCAGTACTTC; CDR3: CATARDLYEQYF
D: -; V: TRBV14; J: TRBJ2-5; size: many; DNA: TGTGCCAGCAGCCAAGACCGGTACCAAGAGACCCAGTACTTC; CDR3: CASSQDRYQETQYF
D: -; V: TRBV20-1; J: TRBJ2-1; size: few; DNA: TGCAGTGCTAGATCTACTAGTAGTGAGCAGTTCTTC; CDR3: CSARSTSSEQFF
D: -; V: TRBV20-1; J: TRBJ2-5; size: many; DNA: TGCAGTGCTGTCCGGGACACTTCAGAGACCCAGTACTTC; CDR3: CSAVRDTSETQYF
D: -; V: TRBV6-6; J: TRBJ2-5; size: many; DNA: TGTGCCAGCAGTTACCCCTCCGATAAGGAGACCCAGTACTTC; CDR3: CASSYPSDKETQYF
D: TRBD2; V: TRBV5-6; J: TRBJ2-1; size: many; DNA: TGTGCCAGCAGCTGGACTAGCGGCGAGCAGTTCTTC; CDR3: CASSWTSGEQFF
D: TRBD1; V: TRBV9; J: TRBJ1-4; size: few; DNA: TGTGCCAGCAGCCGGGACAGGGGTTTTGAAAAACTGTTTTTT; CDR3: CASSRDRGFEKLFF
D: -; V: TRBV5-5; J: TRBJ1-5; size: few; DNA: TGTGCCAGCAGCCTAGAGGGTAATGGACAGCCCCAGCATTTT; CDR3: CASSLEGNGQPQHF
D: -; V: TRBV5-1; J: TRBJ1-1; size: many; DNA: TGCGCCAGCAGCTTGAGACAAGGGAAGACTGAAGCTTTCTTT; CDR3: CASSLRQGKTEAFF
D: TRBD1; V: TRBV12-3/TRBV12-4; J: TRBJ2-1; size: few; DNA: TGTGCCAGCAGTCCAGGACAGGGAACCTACAATGAGCAGTTCTTC; CDR3: CASSPGQGTYNEQFF
D: -; V: TRBV20-1; J: TRBJ2-3; size: few; DNA: TGCAGTGCTACGGGATCCGGGGGGCTACCCACAGATACGCAGTATTTT; CDR3: CSATGSGGLPTDTQYF
D: -; V: TRBV4-1; J: TRBJ1-1; size: many; DNA: TGCGCCAGCAGCCAGGTTGCCGGTACTGAAGCTTTCTTT; CDR3: CASSQVAGTEAFF
D: -; V: TRBV5-1; J: TRBJ1-1; size: many; DNA: TGCGCCAGCAGCCGAATCGGTCCCGGGAGAGAAGCTTTCTTT; CDR3: CASSRIGPGREAFF
D: -; V: TRBV20-1; J: TRBJ1-2; size: many; DNA: TGCAGTGCTAACCGGGAAACTAACTATGGCTACACCTTC; CDR3: CSANRETNYGYTF
D: -; V: TRBV20-1; J: TRBJ2-5; size: many; DNA: TGCAGTGCTGGCAGATTCAGAACCGTGGTCGAGACCCAGTACTTC; CDR3: CSAGRFRTVVETQYF
D: -; V: TRBV12-3/TRBV12-4; J: TRBJ1-2; size: many; DNA: TGTGCCAGCAGGCCGGGAACCTATGGCTACACCTTC; CDR3: CASRPGTYGYTF
D: -; V: TRBV7-2; J: TRBJ2-1; size: many; DNA: TGTGCCAGCAGCCCCGAACCGGGATCCTACAATGAGCAGTTCTTC; CDR3: CASSPEPGSYNEQFF
D: TRBD2; V: TRBV12-3/TRBV12-4; J: TRBJ2-1; size: -; DNA: TGTGCCAGCCGCCCGATACAGCGGGGACCAGAAGATGAGCAGTTCTTC; CDR3: CASRPIQRGPEDEQFF
D: TRBD2; V: TRBV6-2/TRBV6-3; J: TRBJ2-3; size: many; DNA: TGTGCCAGTCGTCTAGCGGGACGCACAGATACGCAGTATTTT; CDR3: CASRLAGRTDTQYF
D: TRBD1; V: TRBV24-1; J: TRBJ1-1; size: many; DNA: TGTGCCACCAGTGATTCAGATCTACAGGGGGCTCCGAACACTGAAGCTTTCTTT; CDR3: CATSDSDLQGAPNTEAFF
D: TRBD1; V: TRBV5-1; J: TRBJ2-7; size: many; DNA: TGCGCCAGCAGGACCGGGACAGGGACCTACGAGCAGTACTTC; CDR3: CASRTGTGTYEQYF
D: -; V: TRBV27; J: TRBJ2-4; size: many; DNA: TGTGCCAGCAGTTTTAATAGCGGTGCAGCCAAAAACATTCAGTACTTC; CDR3: CASSFNSGAAKNIQYF
D: -; V: TRBV25-1; J: TRBJ1-2; size: many; DNA: TGTGCCAGCAGTGATACAGGCCGCCATGGCTACACCTTC; CDR3: CASSDTGRHGYTF
D: TRBD1; V: TRBV12-3/TRBV12-4; J: TRBJ2-1; size: many; DNA: TGTGCCAGCAGTACCGGGACAGAATACAATGAGCAGTTCTTC; CDR3: CASSTGTEYNEQFF
D: TRBD2; V: TRBV4-3; J: TRBJ2-7; size: many; DNA: TGCGCCAGCAGCCTAGGGCCCGGGACTACAACCTACGAGCAGTACTTC; CDR3: CASSLGPGTTTYEQYF
D: -; V: TRBV20-1; J: TRBJ2-4; size: -; DNA: TGCAGCCCGGACCTAGCTGTCGGCATTCAGTACTTC; CDR3: CSPDLAVGIQYF
D: -; V: TRBV18; J: TRBJ2-7; size: many; DNA: TGTGCCAGCTCACCCGGGACGGGACACTACGAGCAGTACTTC; CDR3: CASSPGTGHYEQYF
D: TRBD1; V: TRBV6-1; J: TRBJ1-5; size: many; DNA: TGTGCCAGCAGTGCAGACAGGGTCGGACAGCCCCAGCATTTT; CDR3: CASSADRVGQPQHF
D: -; V: TRBV29-1; J: TRBJ2-3; size: many; DNA: TGCAGCGTTGACCTGGGACACAGCACAGATACGCAGTATTTT; CDR3: CSVDLGHSTDTQYF
D: TRBD1; V: TRBV20-1; J: TRBJ1-1; size: many; DNA: TGCAGTGCGAGGGGACAGGGGGTCACTGAAGCTTTCTTT; CDR3: CSARGQGVTEAFF
D: -; V: TRBV10-3; J: TRBJ2-7; size: many; DNA: TGTGCCATCAGTGAGTCGAGAATCGAGCAGTACTTC; CDR3: CAISESRIEQYF
D: -; V: TRBV7-2; J: TRBJ1-5; size: many; DNA: TGTGCCAGCAGCTACAAAACGGGACCAGGCCAGCCCCAGCATTTT; CDR3: CASSYKTGPGQPQHF
D: TRBD1; V: TRBV20-1; J: TRBJ1-1; size: many; DNA: TGCAGTGCGGAACCGGGACAGGAGAACACTGAAGCTTTCTTT; CDR3: CSAEPGQENTEAFF
D: -; V: TRBV7-7; J: TRBJ1-1; size: -; DNA: TGTGCCAGCAGCTTAGATCGGAGGACTCAAGCTTTCTTT; CDR3: CASSLDRRTQAFF
D: -; V: TRBV27; J: TRBJ2-1; size: many; DNA: TGTGCCAGCAGTTTACGGCGGGAATACAATGAGCAGTTCTTC; CDR3: CASSLRREYNEQFF
D: TRBD1; V: TRBV7-6; J: TRBJ2-7; size: -; DNA: TGTGCCAGCAGCTTAGTCCGTGGACAGGACTACGAGCAGTACTTC; CDR3: CASSLVRGQDYEQYF
D: -; V: TRBV4-1; J: TRBJ1-4; size: many; DNA: TGCGCCAGCAGAGAGGGCGATGAAAAACTGTTTTTT; CDR3: CASREGDEKLFF
D: -; V: TRBV5-1; J: TRBJ2-7; size: many; DNA: TGCGCCAGCAGCCAACTAGCAGAGTTCTACGAGCAGTACTTC; CDR3: CASSQLAEFYEQYF
D: -; V: TRBV5-1; J: TRBJ1-1; size: many; DNA: TGCGCCAGCAGCTTGGACAGGGTTACTGAAGCTTTCTTT; CDR3: CASSLDRVTEAFF
D: -; V: TRBV7-2; J: TRBJ2-2; size: many; DNA: TGTGCCAGCAGCTTAGTATTAGGGAACACCGGGGAGCTGTTTTTT; CDR3: CASSLVLGNTGELFF
D: -; V: TRBV12-3/TRBV12-4; J: TRBJ1-5; size: few; DNA: TGTGCCAGCAGGGCCTCCAGGAATCAGCCCCAGCATTTT; CDR3: CASRASRNQPQHF
D: TRBD2; V: TRBV5-1; J: TRBJ2-2; size: many; DNA: TGCGCCATTCTCCTTGGCGCGGGACTACGTACCGGGGAGCTGTTTTTT; CDR3: CAILLGAGLRTGELFF
D: -; V: TRBV7-6; J: TRBJ1-6; size: many; DNA: TGTGCCAGCAGCCCTTCGAATCGGGGACGGGGTAATTCACCCCTCCACTTT; CDR3: CASSPSNRGRGNSPLHF
D: -; V: TRBV7-6; J: TRBJ1-3; size: many; DNA: TGTGCCAGCAGCTTAGCCTGGGCAGGAAACACCATATATTTT; CDR3: CASSLAWAGNTIYF